These 30 T cell receptor beta chains share one sample of origin, sequenced in a study of blood T cell repertoires in COVID-19. The protocol was immunoSEQ multiplex PCR, while the TCRdb copy is restricted to in-frame clones and leaves out a portion. The table includes about 83,000 clones, around 80% detected once. Sequenced material: peripheral blood. These receptor sequences come from a woman aged 80 or over with acute or convalescent COVID-19.

The sample holds one count of this clone. V is TRBV6-5 and J is TRBJ2-5; perhaps TRBD2 as D (5 bases). The CDR3 runs 14 residues. Trimming took off 1 base at V and 4 bases at J, with 10 bases between the two ends. The V gene's germline CDR1 is MNHEY and CDR2 SVGAGI. The CDR3 sequence is CASSYFGVRETQYF. CDR3 bases: TGTGCCAGCAGTTACTTCGGGGTTCGAGAGACCCAGTACTTC.

The CDR3 reads CASSIRGQNTEAFF. The CDR3 nucleotides read TGTGCCAGTAGTATCAGGGGTCAGAACACTGAAGCTTTCTTT. V usage is TRBV19 and J usage is TRBJ1-1, with D possibly being TRBD1 (6 bases). CDR3 length: 14 amino acids. The V and J ends lost 3 bases and 1 base respectively, with 9 bases between them. The V gene's germline CDR1 is LNHDA and CDR2 SQIVND (reference sequence).

This chain links TRBV11-2 with TRBJ2-1; TRBD2 matches 11 bases. Germline V gene lookup returns CDR1 SGHAT and CDR2 FQNNGV. With V trimmed by 6 bases and J by 12 bases, 16 bases remained unmatched. This CDR3 comprises 16 residues. The CDR3: CASRKARLAGPYTQFF. CDR3 nucleotide sequence: TGTGCCAGCAGGAAGGCGAGACTAGCGGGGCCCTACACGCAGTTCTTC.

The chain employs TRBV6-2 or TRBV6-3 and TRBJ1-1, with D possibly being TRBD1 (5 bases). Trimming cost V 5 bases and J 3 bases, with 16 bases left between them. CDR3 length equals 15 residues. Germline lookup yields CDR1 MNHEY and CDR2 SVGEGT. In nucleotides, the CDR3 is TGTGCCAGCAGTCTGAACAGGCCTGGGGACACTGAAGCTTTCTTT. Translating it yields CASSLNRPGDTEAFF.

The chain joins TRBV5-6 to TRBJ2-2; weak D call: TRBD2 (5 bases). This CDR3 is 17 amino acids long. V lost 6 bases, J lost 1 base, and 19 bases lay in between. The germline V gene encodes CDR1 SGHDT and CDR2 YYEEEE. For the CDR3, the DNA is TGTGCCAGCACCCCAGAGGGTGATACTAAGAACACCGGGGAGCTGTTTTTT. Its translation is CASTPEGDTKNTGELFF.

The chain uses TRBV9 and TRBJ2-3; 8 bases match TRBD2. The V segment lost 3 bases and the J segment 2 bases; nucleotides outside the gene matches: 8. CDR3 length: 16 residues. CDR1 SGDLS and CDR2 YYNGEE come from the germline V gene. The CDR3: CASSAHRTSNTDTQYF. Written as DNA, the CDR3 is TGTGCCAGCAGCGCTCACCGGACTAGCAACACAGATACGCAGTATTTT. Full variable domain (missing parts from reference TRBV9 and TRBJ2-3): DSGVTQTPKHLITATGQRVTLRCSPRSGDLSVYWYQQSLDQGLQFLIQYYNGEERAKGNILERFSAQQFPDLHSELNLSSLELGDSALYFCASSAHRTSNTDTQYFGPGTRLTVL.

This clone has a single count. V and J are TRBV19 and TRBJ2-1; 13 nucleotides match TRBD2. The CDR3 is 15 amino acids. Unmatched junction bases numbered 5, after V lost 4 bases and J lost 8 bases. Germline V CDR1 and CDR2: LNHDA, SQIVND (reference sequence). The CDR3 sequence: CASSTGTSGVHEQFF. CDR3 in DNA: TGTGCCAGTAGTACCGGGACTAGCGGGGTGCATGAGCAGTTCTTC.

The chain joins TRBV28 to TRBJ1-4, with 10 bases identical to TRBD1. CDR1 is MDHEN, CDR2 SYDVKM, per germline. With V trimmed by 6 bases and J by 3 bases, 19 bases remained unmatched. CDR3 length: 20 amino acids. The DNA of the CDR3 is TGTGCCAGCAGCCCTCCCCCAGGACAGGGGGGATCCATCGCTAATGAAAAACTGTTTTTT. Amino acid sequence: CASSPPPGQGGSIANEKLFF.

This chain links TRBV5-8 with TRBJ1-2, with unresolved D. V was cut by 3 bases and J by 7 bases, with 19 bases left in between. CDR1 and CDR2 from the germline V gene are SGHTS and YDEGEE. The CDR3 has 15 amino acids. The CDR3 loop reads CASSSGNQPAGGYTF. CDR3 in DNA: TGTGCCAGCAGCTCCGGGAATCAACCTGCCGGTGGCTACACCTTC.

The V and J genes are TRBV7-2 and TRBJ2-2; 10 nucleotides line up with TRBD2. The CDR3 totals 16 residues. Per the germline V gene, CDR1 is SGHTA and CDR2 is FQGNSA. The J segment lost 7 bases and the V segment lost 3 bases, leaving 8 bases of the junction unmatched. The CDR3 region has the DNA TGTGCCAGCAGCTTCGGGCTAGCGGGGGCCCACGGGGAGCTGTTTTTT. Residues: CASSFGLAGAHGELFF.

This sequence joins TRBV5-4 and TRBJ2-7, with 9 bases that match TRBD1. CDR1 and CDR2 (germline): SGHNT, YYREEE (reference sequence). V shed 3 bases, J shed 6 bases, and the junction held 7 bases outside the gene matches. The length of the CDR3 is 14 residues. The CDR3 coding sequence is TGTGCCAGCAGCTCCCGGGACAGGGCCCTCGAGCAGTACTTC. It encodes CASSSRDRALEQYF.

The V and J genes are TRBV28 and TRBJ1-4, with D perhaps matching TRBD1 (6 bases). This CDR3 is 17 amino acids long. V lost 1 base to trimming and J lost 5 bases, with 17 bases between them. Germline assignment: CDR1 MDHEN and CDR2 SYDVKM. This chain's CDR3 is CASSLSRDTLQNEKLFF. CDR3 in DNA: TGTGCCAGCAGTTTATCCCGGGACACCCTGCAGAATGAAAAACTGTTTTTT.

V is TRBV29-1 and J is TRBJ1-1; D is ambiguous. From germline, CDR1 is SQVTM and CDR2 ANQGSEA. The length of the CDR3 is 15 residues. The V and J ends lost 5 bases and 0 bases respectively, with 16 bases between them. The DNA of the CDR3 is TGCAGCGTTTCCGGGTCTTCACTCATGAACACTGAAGCTTTCTTT. Residues: CSVSGSSLMNTEAFF.

The chain links TRBV5-5 to TRBJ2-7, with D perhaps TRBD1 (5 bases). CDR3 length: 13 residues. CDR1 is SGHKS, CDR2 YYEKEE, per germline (reference sequence). Trimming took off 1 base at V and 4 bases at J, with 9 bases between the two ends. CDR3 in amino acids: CASSLPDSYEQYF. In DNA, the CDR3 is TGTGCCAGCAGCTTGCCCGACAGTTACGAGCAGTACTTC.

The chain has TRBV11-2 and TRBJ1-1; D gene unclear. Germline loops: CDR1 SGHAT, CDR2 FQNNGV. CDR3 length: 14 amino acids. V shed 5 bases and J shed 2 bases, with 12 bases lying between them. CDR3 sequence (DNA): TGTGCCAGCAGCCCACGACTAACTAACACTGAAGCTTTCTTT. Protein product: CASSPRLTNTEAFF.

The chain uses TRBV28 and TRBJ2-5; tentatively, D is TRBD1 (5 bases). The V gene's germline CDR1 is MDHEN and CDR2 SYDVKM. The CDR3 totals 14 residues. V dropped 5 bases and J dropped 2 bases, with 12 bases sitting between them. The CDR3 coding sequence is TGTGCCAGCAGTCCTCAGACAGTACAAGAGACCCAGTACTTC. It translates to CASSPQTVQETQYF.

The chain is built from TRBV4-1 and TRBJ1-5, with D maybe TRBD1 (6 bases). The CDR3 runs to 14 residues. Trimming removed 3 bases at V and 10 bases at J, with 16 bases between. Germline V CDR1 and CDR2: MGHRA, YSYEKL. The CDR3: CASSQEDWGGPQHF. The CDR3 DNA reads as TGCGCCAGCAGCCAGGAGGACTGGGGGGGCCCCCAGCATTTT.

DNA of the CDR3: TGTGCCAGCAGTTTCGGGACAGGGAGGAATTCACCCCTCCACTTT. It yields the protein CASSFGTGRNSPLHF. The rearrangement links TRBV28 to TRBJ1-6, with 9 bases matching TRBD1. V lost 3 bases and J lost 7; bases outside the gene matches: 4. The CDR3 consists of 15 residues. Germline V gives CDR1 MDHEN, CDR2 SYDVKM.

The rearrangement links TRBV30 to TRBJ1-6, with TRBD1 as a possible D gene (6 bases). Germline V gene lookup returns CDR1 GTSNPN and CDR2 SVGIG (reference sequence). The V gene lost 3 bases and the J gene lost 5 bases, with 14 bases spanning the gap. The CDR3 is 15 residues long. The CDR3 DNA follows: TGTGCCTGGAGAGCAGGGGCGAAGAATAATTCACCCCTCCACTTT. Translation: CAWRAGAKNNSPLHF.

The chain employs TRBV29-1 and TRBJ1-1; D perhaps matches TRBD1 (5 bases). CDR3 length: 15 amino acids. V lost 7 bases and J lost 2, with 20 bases in between. CDR1 SQVTM and CDR2 ANQGSEA come from the germline V gene. The CDR3 nucleotides are TGCAGCGCCTTGTTGTTCGGGGGAGGAAACACTGAAGCTTTCTTT. The encoded protein is CSALLFGGGNTEAFF.

The V gene is TRBV3-1 (or the pseudogene TRBV3-2), the J gene TRBJ2-2, with D possibly matching TRBD1 (6 bases). Trimming stripped 2 bases from V and 0 bases from J, with 19 bases between. This CDR3 contains 19 residues. Germline CDR1 is LGHDT and CDR2 is YNNKEL (reference sequence). The DNA of the CDR3 is TGTGCCAGCAGCCAACACCCCCCGGACAGAGCTACGAACACCGGGGAGCTGTTTTTT. Translated, it gives CASSQHPPDRATNTGELFF.

CDR3 DNA: TGTGCCAGCGTAGCGGTCTTGGGAGAGACCCAGTACTTC. Translating gives CASVAVLGETQYF. The chain joins TRBV7-2 to TRBJ2-5; the D gene is possibly TRBD2 (6 bases). The CDR3 covers 13 residues. V was cut by 8 bases and J by 4 bases, with 14 bases left in between. Germline loops: CDR1 SGHTA, CDR2 FQGNSA.

The chain links TRBV2 to TRBJ2-2; D uncertain. CDR3 length: 13 amino acids. Germline-derived CDR1 and CDR2 are SNHLY and FYNNEI. V was trimmed by 2 bases and J by 8 bases, leaving 9 bases between them. CDR3 bases: TGTGCCAGCAGTGAATGGCCTTCTGGGGAGCTGTTTTTT. Its protein product is CASSEWPSGELFF.

CDR3 loop: CATSDRNRDYEQYF. CDR3 sequence (DNA): TGTGCCACCAGTGATAGGAACAGGGACTACGAGCAGTACTTC. This chain uses TRBV24-1 with TRBJ2-7; TRBD1 might be the D (6 bases). Deletions cut 3 bases from V and 3 bases from J, with 11 bases between. The CDR3 consists of 14 residues. Germline V CDR1 and CDR2: KGHDR, SFDVKD.

This chain connects TRBV7-9 to TRBJ2-3, with TRBD1 identical over 11 bases. The CDR3 is 18 amino acids. The germline V gene encodes CDR1 SEHNR and CDR2 FQNEAQ (reference sequence). After removal of 2 bases from V and 4 bases from J, the junction contained 11 bases not matched to a gene. The CDR3 spells CASSLPRTGGPGADTQYF. CDR3 nucleotides: TGTGCCAGCAGCTTACCCCGGACAGGGGGCCCTGGGGCAGATACGCAGTATTTT.

The V call is TRBV20-1, the J call TRBJ1-2; D gene unclear. Per the germline V gene, CDR1 is DFQATT and CDR2 is SNEGSKA (reference sequence). Between the trimmed V and J ends, which lost 3 bases and 6 bases, there was a span of 14 bases. The CDR3 is made up of 13 amino acids. The CDR3 loop reads CSASRTGFDGYTF. The DNA of the CDR3 is TGCAGTGCTAGTAGGACTGGGTTCGATGGCTACACCTTC.

The chain joins TRBV9 to TRBJ1-4; 10 nucleotides match TRBD1. V was pared by 0 bases and J by 6 bases, with 5 bases of the junction left unmatched. The CDR3 is made up of 16 amino acids. Germline-derived CDR1 and CDR2 are SGDLS and YYNGEE. DNA for the CDR3: TGTGCCAGCAGCGTAGCGACAGGGGGCGGATATGAAAAACTGTTTTTT. Residues: CASSVATGGGYEKLFF.

The J gene is TRBJ2-7, the V gene TRBV28; the D gene is possibly TRBD1 (5 bases). V lost 2 bases to trimming and J lost 3 bases, with 8 bases between them. CDR1 and CDR2 from the germline V gene are MDHEN and SYDVKM. The CDR3 runs to 13 residues. In DNA, the CDR3 is TGTGCCAGCAGTTTAATCCAGGGCTACGAGCAGTACTTC. Its protein product is CASSLIQGYEQYF.

V and J are TRBV30 and TRBJ1-2; D uncertain. Trimming removed 3 bases from V and 8 bases from J, with 10 bases in between. Germline values: CDR1 GTSNPN, CDR2 SVGIG (reference sequence). This CDR3 contains 11 residues. The CDR3, as DNA: TGTGCCTGGAGGGCCAGTTTCGGCTACACCTTC. Translating gives CAWRASFGYTF.

The chain recombines TRBV7-2 with TRBJ2-7; 7 bases map to TRBD2. The V gene end was trimmed by 2 bases and the J gene end by 6 bases; junction bases not matched to a gene: 4. The length of the CDR3 is 13 residues. CDR1 is SGHTA, CDR2 FQGNSA, per germline. CDR3 bases: TGTGCCAGCAGCTTAAGGACTAGTCGCGAGCAGTACTTC. Residues: CASSLRTSREQYF.